Detailed here is one T cell receptor beta chain. Its antigen is currently unknown. The entry originates in a study of blood T cells in healthy people across ages. The study's findings and limits: Observed TCR beta diversity per million T cells went down as age went up. This fall followed a roughly linear course with age.

PBMCs, at least 7 million per sample, were isolated. Primed by a sample-barcoded 5' primer and a J-beta primer mix, a second PCR proceeded for about 6 to 11 cycles. Each TCR beta cDNA got a 12-nucleotide random molecular identifier. MiXCR was run by TCRdb on the 5' RACE reads, yielding one entry per CDR3 protein. The repertoire consists of around 800,000 distinct CDR3 sequences, with about 53% occurring once and the leading ten covering roughly 37%. This CDR3 region has 14 residues. From germline, CDR1 is SGHRS and CDR2 YFSETQ. V was cut by 0 bases and J by 3 bases, with 7 bases left in between. The V and J genes are TRBV5-1 and TRBJ2-1, with D possibly being TRBD1 (5 bases). This receptor was taken from a man at least 80 years old in good health. Sequencing was performed on blood. CDR3 sequence (DNA): TGCGCCAGCAGCTTGGCCCAGGGCTACAATGAGCAGTTCTTC. Residues: CASSLAQGYNEQFF.